The following is a T cell receptor beta chain sequence with its context. The antigen is undetermined. These data belong to a study of PD-1 blockade in classical Hodgkin lymphoma. Study outcomes and limitations: Newly diagnosed patients were reported to start with lower TCR diversity than healthy donors.

Clones were read by immunoSEQ multiplex PCR, and TCRdb kept only the in-frame ones, dropping some. The data show roughly 6,000 clones, about 89% seen once. Sample time point: cycle 4 day 1 (C4D1), after around six weeks of nivolumab. All trial patients relapsed after autologous stem cell transplantation. Magnetic negative selection of thawed PBMCs was the method by which CD4+ T cells were purified. Germline values: CDR1 SGHDN, CDR2 FVKESK. V lost 5 bases and J 4 bases, leaving 23 bases between the germline ends. This CDR3 spans 17 amino acids. The sequence came from a human donor with classical Hodgkin lymphoma. The specimen was CD4+ T cells from blood, collected before the fourth cycle of nivolumab. The chain combines TRBV14 with TRBJ2-5; D remains unclear. Here the CDR3 reads CASSYGGVIGDGETQYF. CDR3 coding DNA: TGTGCCAGCAGCTACGGCGGAGTAATAGGCGATGGAGAGACCCAGTACTTC. Looking up the rest from reference TRBV14 and TRBJ2-5 gives the full variable domain: EAGVTQFPSHSVIEKGQTVTLRCDPISGHDNLYWYRRVMGKEIKFLLHFVKESKQDESGMPNNRFLAERTGGTYSTLKVQPAELEDSGVYFCASSYGGVIGDGETQYFGPGTRLLVL.